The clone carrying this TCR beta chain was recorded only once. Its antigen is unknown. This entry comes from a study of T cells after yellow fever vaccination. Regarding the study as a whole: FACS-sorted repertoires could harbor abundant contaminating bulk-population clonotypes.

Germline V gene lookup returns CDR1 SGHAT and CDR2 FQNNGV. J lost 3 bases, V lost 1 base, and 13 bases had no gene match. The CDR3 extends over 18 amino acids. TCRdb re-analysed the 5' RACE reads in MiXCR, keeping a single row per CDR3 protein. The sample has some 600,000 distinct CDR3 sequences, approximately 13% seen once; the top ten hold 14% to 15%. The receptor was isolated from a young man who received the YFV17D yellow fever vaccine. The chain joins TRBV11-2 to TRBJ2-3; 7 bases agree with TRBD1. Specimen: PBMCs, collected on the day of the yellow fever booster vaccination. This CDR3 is CASSLVYPGQAATDTQYF. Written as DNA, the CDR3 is TGTGCCAGCAGCTTAGTTTACCCTGGACAGGCTGCTACAGATACGCAGTATTTT.